The 25 T cell receptor beta chains given below trace back to one sample, sequenced in a study of blood T cell repertoires in COVID-19 (dated by TCRdb to the early 2020s). Library method: the immunoSEQ multiplex PCR assay. TCRdb obtained this table from immuneACCESS and retained in-frame rearrangements with V and J assigned. These tables miss some clones; where compared with another copy, unresolved V genes account for less than half of the shortfall, and the remainder is unexplained. This sample comprises about 150,000 clones, around nine tenths of them detected only once. About 6.3% of the sample comes from the top ten. The source material was PBMCs or T cells enriched from blood (not recorded which). The source of these receptors is a woman in her forties or fifties who had recovered from COVID-19.

The V and J genes are TRBV9 and TRBJ1-1; 7 bases match TRBD1. With V trimmed by 3 bases and J by 1 base, 6 bases remained unmatched. The CDR3 has 15 residues. Germline-derived CDR1 and CDR2 are SGDLS and YYNGEE. DNA for the CDR3: TGTGCCAGCAGCGGCCGACAGGGACCGAACACTGAAGCTTTCTTT. This encodes CASSGRQGPNTEAFF.

The chain recombines TRBV5-6 with TRBJ2-1; a weak D match, TRBD2 (6 bases). This CDR3 has 15 amino acids. Per the germline V gene, CDR1 is SGHDT and CDR2 is YYEEEE. The ends were cut back, 3 bases at V and 6 bases at J, with 16 bases in the middle. The CDR3 DNA reads TGTGCCAGCAGCTCACCAGCGGGCTCGGGCAATGAGCAGTTCTTC. Its protein is CASSSPAGSGNEQFF.

The CDR3 nucleotides read TGCGCCAGCAGCTCTTCGACCGTGAGAGGTACGCAGTATTTT. Protein: CASSSSTVRGTQYF. The chain is built from TRBV4-3 and TRBJ2-3; D unclear. Deletions cut 5 bases from V and 8 bases from J, with 17 bases between. The CDR3 totals 14 residues. Germline V gene sequence: CDR1 LGHNA, CDR2 YSLEER.

Here the CDR3 DNA reads TGCGCCAGCAGCTTGGCCCCGGGACAAGAGACCCAGTACTTC. It specifies CASSLAPGQETQYF. The genes are TRBV5-1 and TRBJ2-5; D is possibly TRBD2 (5 bases). The CDR3 covers 14 residues. Per the germline V gene, CDR1 is SGHRS and CDR2 is YFSETQ. V was shortened by 0 bases and J by 2 bases, with 8 bases between the two germline ends.

V usage is TRBV4-2 and J usage is TRBJ1-2; possibly TRBD1 for D (5 bases). Germline assignment: CDR1 LGHNA and CDR2 YNFKEQ. The CDR3 has 13 amino acids. The V end was cut by 1 base, the J end by 3 bases, with 6 bases between. The CDR3 coding sequence is TGTGCCAGCAGCCAAGTAGGGGACTATGGCTACACCTTC. Residues: CASSQVGDYGYTF.

The rearrangement links TRBV25-1 to TRBJ2-5; D may be TRBD2 (5 bases). The CDR3 contains 15 residues. In germline, CDR1 is MGHDK, CDR2 SYGVNS. V was shortened by 3 bases and J by 5 bases, with 16 bases between the two germline ends. The CDR3 here is CASSDPHGDSETQYF. The CDR3 DNA follows: TGTGCCAGCAGTGACCCCCACGGGGATTCGGAGACCCAGTACTTC.

The chain links TRBV4-3 to TRBJ2-3; 13 bases match TRBD2. This CDR3 is 17 amino acids long. The germline gives CDR1 LGHNA, CDR2 YSLEER. The V gene end was trimmed by 0 bases and the J gene end by 5 bases; junction bases not matched to a gene: 5. CDR3 in DNA: TGCGCCAGCAGCCAAGACACTAGCGGGGGGGCGGGAGATACGCAGTATTTT. It encodes CASSQDTSGGAGDTQYF.

This clone was observed a single time. V gene TRBV4-3 combines with J gene TRBJ1-2; 8 nucleotides match TRBD1. V shed 1 base, J shed 3 bases, and the junction held 10 bases outside the gene matches. Germline assignment: CDR1 LGHNA and CDR2 YSLEER. The CDR3 contains 17 residues. CDR3 loop: CASSQGSRGRTDYGYTF. The CDR3 nucleotides read TGCGCCAGCAGCCAAGGTTCCAGGGGGCGAACGGACTATGGCTACACCTTC.

The chain is built from TRBV7-2 and TRBJ2-7; 8 bases map to TRBD2. The germline V gene encodes CDR1 SGHTA and CDR2 FQGNSA. V was clipped by 7 bases and J by 0 bases; unmatched bases: 11. The CDR3 runs to 16 residues. CDR3 bases: TGTGCCAGCACCCCGGGCTCGGGGGGGACCTCCTACGAGCAGTACTTC. Amino acids: CASTPGSGGTSYEQYF.

V usage is TRBV19 and J usage is TRBJ1-6; 7 bases fit TRBD1. The CDR3 totals 13 residues. Germline assignment: CDR1 LNHDA and CDR2 SQIVND (reference sequence). Trimming removed 5 bases from V and 7 bases from J; junction bases left unmatched: 2. CDR3: CASSWDRNSPLHF. The CDR3 region has the DNA TGTGCCAGTAGTTGGGACAGAAATTCACCCCTCCACTTT.

CDR3 residues: CASSPPLQYTGELFF. Here the CDR3 DNA reads TGTGCCAGCAGTCCCCCCCTCCAGTACACCGGGGAGCTGTTTTTT. The rearrangement joins TRBV27 to TRBJ2-2; the D is unclear. Trimming pared 5 bases from V and 3 bases from J, leaving 13 bases between. This CDR3 comprises 15 residues. Germline-derived CDR1 and CDR2 are MNHEY and SMNVEV (reference sequence).

This chain uses TRBV6-5 with TRBJ2-2, with TRBD1 matching over 9 bases. Per germline, CDR1 MNHEY and CDR2 SVGAGI. This CDR3 contains 14 residues. The V segment lost 5 bases and the J segment 8 bases; nucleotides outside the gene matches: 6. The CDR3 sequence is CASSRDRVVGELFF. The CDR3 DNA sequence: TGTGCCAGCAGTAGGGACAGGGTGGTAGGGGAGCTGTTTTTT.

This rearrangement joins TRBV7-2 to TRBJ2-1, with 9 bases matching TRBD1. Trimming took 2 bases from V and 9 from J; bases not matched to a gene: 2. This CDR3 has 13 amino acids. CDR1 and CDR2 (germline): SGHTA, FQGNSA. In nucleotides, the CDR3 is TGTGCCAGCAGCTTAACAGGGGGCGTTGAGCAGTTCTTC. Translating it yields CASSLTGGVEQFF. The variable domain in full, completed from reference TRBV7-2 and TRBJ2-1, reads GAGVSQSPSNKVTEKGKDVELRCDPISGHTALYWYRQSLGQGLEFLIYFQGNSAPDKSGLPSDRFSAERTGGSVSTLTIQRTQQEDSAVYLCASSLTGGVEQFFGPGTRLTVL.

The chain combines TRBV27 with TRBJ1-2, with unresolved D. The V gene lost 2 bases and the J gene lost 3 bases, with 10 bases spanning the gap. Germline CDR1 and CDR2: MNHEY and SMNVEV (reference sequence). The CDR3 sequence is 14 residues long. The CDR3 coding sequence is TGTGCCAGCAGTTTAACCCCAGGCGACTATGGCTACACCTTC. It is translated as CASSLTPGDYGYTF.

V usage is TRBV18 and J usage is TRBJ1-2, with 10 positions matching TRBD1. The CDR3 consists of 16 residues. Trimming cost V 3 bases and J 7 bases; bases outside gene matches: 11. Germline V gene sequence: CDR1 KGHSH, CDR2 LQKENI. The CDR3 sequence: CASSPRERQGASGYTF. The CDR3 DNA reads as TGTGCCAGCTCACCCCGGGAAAGACAGGGGGCCTCTGGCTACACCTTC.

This clone has a handful of counts. This chain links TRBV5-1 with TRBJ1-2; D is undetermined. Germline CDR1 is SGHRS and CDR2 is YFSETQ. This CDR3 has 13 residues. V gave up 4 bases and J gave up 3 bases, with 10 bases separating them. CDR3 region: CASSIRHDYGYTF. The CDR3 bases are TGCGCCAGCAGCATCCGACACGACTATGGCTACACCTTC.

The chain joins TRBV6-2 or TRBV6-3 to TRBJ2-3; 11 nucleotides agree with TRBD2. CDR1 MNHEY and CDR2 SVGEGT come from the germline V gene. This CDR3 region has 15 residues. The V gene end was trimmed by 5 bases and the J gene end by 4 bases; junction bases not matched to a gene: 5. CDR3 nucleotide sequence: TGTGCCAGCAGTAACCCGGGACTAGCGGCAGATACGCAGTATTTT. Amino acids: CASSNPGLAADTQYF.

The rearrangement links TRBV19 to TRBJ1-1; weak D call: TRBD1 (6 bases). V lost 1 base and J lost 3, with 12 bases in between. The germline V gene has CDR1 LNHDA and CDR2 SQIVND (reference sequence). CDR3 size: 15 residues. The CDR3 nucleotides are TGTGCCAGTAGTATAGCTCGTACAGGGTACACTGAAGCTTTCTTT. Amino acids: CASSIARTGYTEAFF.

The genes are TRBV7-9 and TRBJ1-4; 9 nucleotides agree with TRBD1. With 4 bases clipped from V and 8 bases from J, the junction kept 8 bases outside the gene matches. Per the germline V gene, CDR1 is SEHNR and CDR2 is FQNEAQ (reference sequence). The CDR3 spans 15 residues. CDR3 DNA sequence: TGTGCCAGCAGCTCGACCGGGACAGGGAGGGAAAAACTGTTTTTT. It encodes CASSSTGTGREKLFF. Looking up the rest from reference TRBV7-9 and TRBJ1-4 gives the full variable domain: DTGVSQNPRHKITKRGQNVTFRCDPISEHNRLYWYRQTLGQGPEFLTYFQNEAQLEKSRLLSDRFSAERPKGSFSTLEIQRTEQGDSAMYLCASSSTGTGREKLFFGSGTQLSVL.

This chain's CDR3 is CASSLAKREYKNIQYF. In DNA form, the CDR3 reads TGTGCCAGCAGCTTAGCCAAGCGGGAATACAAAAACATTCAGTACTTC. The chain has TRBV7-2 and TRBJ2-4; 7 bases line up with TRBD2. The germline CDR1 and CDR2 sequences are SGHTA and FQGNSA. The CDR3 totals 16 residues. With 0 bases clipped from V and 3 bases from J, the junction kept 5 bases outside the gene matches. Filled out from reference TRBV7-2 and TRBJ2-4, the complete variable domain reads GAGVSQSPSNKVTEKGKDVELRCDPISGHTALYWYRQSLGQGLEFLIYFQGNSAPDKSGLPSDRFSAERTGGSVSTLTIQRTQQEDSAVYLCASSLAKREYKNIQYFGAGTRLSVL.

The DNA of the CDR3 is TGTGCCAGCAGCCCTCGCCCGACTAGCGGGGGGGTTTACAATGAGCAGTTCTTC. Translation gives CASSPRPTSGGVYNEQFF. This chain joins TRBV7-9 and TRBJ2-1; 14 nucleotides agree with TRBD2. The ends lost 5 bases at V and 4 bases at J; junction bases unmatched: 10. CDR3 length: 18 residues. CDR1 and CDR2 (germline): SEHNR, FQNEAQ (reference sequence). The full variable domain, in which reference TRBV7-9 and TRBJ2-1 provide the parts outside the CDR3, is DTGVSQNPRHKITKRGQNVTFRCDPISEHNRLYWYRQTLGQGPEFLTYFQNEAQLEKSRLLSDRFSAERPKGSFSTLEIQRTEQGDSAMYLCASSPRPTSGGVYNEQFFGPGTRLTVL.

The gene calls are TRBV11-3 and TRBJ1-2; no clear D. Trimming shortened V by 0 bases and J by 0 bases, and 11 bases separated the two germline ends. The germline gives CDR1 SGHNT, CDR2 YENEEA. The CDR3 sequence is 16 residues long. The CDR3 DNA reads TGTGCCAGCAGCTTAGAAGGTCGACATTCTAACTATGGCTACACCTTC. Translated, it gives CASSLEGRHSNYGYTF.

CDR3 loop: CASSSPPYNEQFF. In DNA form, the CDR3 reads TGCGCCAGCAGCTCTCCCCCCTACAATGAGCAGTTCTTC. The rearrangement joins TRBV5-1 to TRBJ2-1; D ambiguous. Germline lookup yields CDR1 SGHRS and CDR2 YFSETQ. There are 13 residues in the CDR3. Trimming removed 3 bases from V and 2 bases from J, with 6 bases in between.

This clone was seen only once. The genes are TRBV18 and TRBJ2-3; TRBD2 might be the D (6 bases). V dropped 1 base and J dropped 1 base, with 12 bases sitting between them. The CDR3 sequence is 16 residues long. Germline V CDR1 and CDR2: KGHSH, LQKENI. The CDR3 spells CASSPRLGGGTDTQYF. CDR3 DNA: TGTGCCAGCTCACCACGATTGGGGGGTGGCACAGATACGCAGTATTTT.

J is TRBJ1-5 and V is TRBV7-2, with D possibly being TRBD1 (6 bases). The CDR3 consists of 15 residues. Deletions cut 1 base from V and 5 bases from J, with 12 bases between. CDR1 and CDR2 (germline): SGHTA, FQGNSA. CDR3 bases: TGTGCCAGCAGCTTAGACTGGACAGTTGATCAGCCCCAGCATTTT. As protein: CASSLDWTVDQPQHF.